This T cell receptor (beta chain) was recorded in a study of cytomegalovirus exposure and HLA in healthy donors. Findings and limits, study-wide: Based on reports, TCR beta sequences accurately predicted HLA-A and HLA-B alleles for most subjects. Some public TCRs appeared in many individuals, while most sequences were rare.

This PCR relied on a set of 60 Vbeta primers and 13 Jbeta primers. Here immunoSEQ multiplex PCR was the method, and the copy in TCRdb shows in-frame clones only, minus some. There are some 170,000 clones in the sample; under 80% occur only once, and 3.5% to 5.5% lies in the top ten. Germline CDR1 is ENHRY and CDR2 is SYGVKD. CDR3 length: 16 amino acids. V lost 4 bases, J lost 0 bases, and 13 bases lay in between. Of note for this clone: Its antigen is not identified.

This chain links TRBV10-3 with TRBJ1-5; D is ambiguous. This sequence was found in a man aged 35-49 years in good health and CMV-seronegative. Specimen: PBMCs. The CDR3 sequence: CAISGGSGNSNQPQHF. CDR3 in DNA: TGTGCCATCAGTGGAGGGTCGGGAAATAGCAATCAGCCCCAGCATTTT.